What follows are 4 T cell receptor beta chains derived from one specimen sequenced in a study of blood T cell repertoires in COVID-19. The method was immunoSEQ multiplex PCR; TCRdb's version includes in-frame clones alone and lacks a portion of them. The repertoire holds some 110,000 clones, with about 80% as singletons. The sequencing input was peripheral blood. The receptors here all came from a woman between 65 and 79 years old with acute or convalescent COVID-19.

In its sample, this clone was seen a few times. The rearrangement links TRBV29-1 to TRBJ2-6; possible D gene TRBD1, 6 bases. Between the trimmed V and J ends, which lost 7 bases and 0 bases, there was a span of 13 bases. The germline V gene encodes CDR1 SQVTM and CDR2 ANQGSEA. The CDR3 extends over 15 amino acids. Here the CDR3 reads CSARDTSSGANVLTF. CDR3 coding DNA: TGCAGCGCACGGGACACGAGCTCTGGGGCCAACGTCCTGACTTTC.

The chain combines TRBV30 with TRBJ1-2, with 9 bases matching TRBD1. Germline loops: CDR1 GTSNPN, CDR2 SVGIG (reference sequence). This CDR3 comprises 14 residues. The junction had 7 bases not matched to a gene; V was cut back by 2 bases and J by 6 bases. CDR3 coding DNA: TGTGCCTGGAGTTTTTTTGGACAGGGGAATGGCTACACCTTC. This codes for CAWSFFGQGNGYTF.

The chain carries TRBV19 and TRBJ2-3; 11 nucleotides match TRBD2. V was clipped by 4 bases and J by 6 bases; unmatched bases: 18. Per germline, CDR1 LNHDA and CDR2 SQIVND (reference sequence). This CDR3 region has 19 residues. In nucleotides, the CDR3 is TGTGCCAGTAGTACTCTCCTAGCGGGGGGCCCCCTAATAGGGGATACGCAGTATTTT. It translates to CASSTLLAGGPLIGDTQYF. The whole variable domain, remainder taken from reference TRBV19 and TRBJ2-3, is DGGITQSPKYLFRKEGQNVTLSCEQNLNHDAMYWYRQDPGQGLRLIYYSQIVNDFQKGDIAEGYSVSREKKESFPLTVTSAQKNPTAFYLCASSTLLAGGPLIGDTQYFGPGTRLTVL.

J is TRBJ1-1 and V is TRBV5-6; D gene ambiguous. Trimming removed 1 base from V and 4 bases from J, with 8 bases in between. Germline CDR1 SGHDT, CDR2 YYEEEE. The CDR3 is 13 residues long. The CDR3: CASSLSVATEAFF. The CDR3 nucleotides read TGTGCCAGCAGCTTGAGCGTTGCCACTGAAGCTTTCTTT.